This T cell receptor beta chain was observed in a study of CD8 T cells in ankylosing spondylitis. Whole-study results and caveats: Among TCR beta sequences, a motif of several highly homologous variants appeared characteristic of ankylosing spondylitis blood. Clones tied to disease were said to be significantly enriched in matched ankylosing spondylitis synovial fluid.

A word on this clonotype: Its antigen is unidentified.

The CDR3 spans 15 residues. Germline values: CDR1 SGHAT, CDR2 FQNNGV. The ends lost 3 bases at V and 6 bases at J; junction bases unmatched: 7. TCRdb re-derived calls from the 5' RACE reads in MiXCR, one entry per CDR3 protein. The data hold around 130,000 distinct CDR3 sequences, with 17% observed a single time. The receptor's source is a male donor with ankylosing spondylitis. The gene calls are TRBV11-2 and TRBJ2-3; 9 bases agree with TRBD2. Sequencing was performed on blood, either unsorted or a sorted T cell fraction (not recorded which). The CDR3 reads CASSFSAGGLDTQYF. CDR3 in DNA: TGTGCCAGCAGCTTCTCGGCGGGAGGGCTCGATACGCAGTATTTT. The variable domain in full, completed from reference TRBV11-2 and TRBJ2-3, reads EAGVAQSPRYKIIEKRQSVAFWCNPISGHATLYWYQQILGQGPKLLIQFQNNGVVDDSQLPKDRFSAERLKGVDSTLKIQPAKLEDSAVYLCASSFSAGGLDTQYFGPGTRLTVL.